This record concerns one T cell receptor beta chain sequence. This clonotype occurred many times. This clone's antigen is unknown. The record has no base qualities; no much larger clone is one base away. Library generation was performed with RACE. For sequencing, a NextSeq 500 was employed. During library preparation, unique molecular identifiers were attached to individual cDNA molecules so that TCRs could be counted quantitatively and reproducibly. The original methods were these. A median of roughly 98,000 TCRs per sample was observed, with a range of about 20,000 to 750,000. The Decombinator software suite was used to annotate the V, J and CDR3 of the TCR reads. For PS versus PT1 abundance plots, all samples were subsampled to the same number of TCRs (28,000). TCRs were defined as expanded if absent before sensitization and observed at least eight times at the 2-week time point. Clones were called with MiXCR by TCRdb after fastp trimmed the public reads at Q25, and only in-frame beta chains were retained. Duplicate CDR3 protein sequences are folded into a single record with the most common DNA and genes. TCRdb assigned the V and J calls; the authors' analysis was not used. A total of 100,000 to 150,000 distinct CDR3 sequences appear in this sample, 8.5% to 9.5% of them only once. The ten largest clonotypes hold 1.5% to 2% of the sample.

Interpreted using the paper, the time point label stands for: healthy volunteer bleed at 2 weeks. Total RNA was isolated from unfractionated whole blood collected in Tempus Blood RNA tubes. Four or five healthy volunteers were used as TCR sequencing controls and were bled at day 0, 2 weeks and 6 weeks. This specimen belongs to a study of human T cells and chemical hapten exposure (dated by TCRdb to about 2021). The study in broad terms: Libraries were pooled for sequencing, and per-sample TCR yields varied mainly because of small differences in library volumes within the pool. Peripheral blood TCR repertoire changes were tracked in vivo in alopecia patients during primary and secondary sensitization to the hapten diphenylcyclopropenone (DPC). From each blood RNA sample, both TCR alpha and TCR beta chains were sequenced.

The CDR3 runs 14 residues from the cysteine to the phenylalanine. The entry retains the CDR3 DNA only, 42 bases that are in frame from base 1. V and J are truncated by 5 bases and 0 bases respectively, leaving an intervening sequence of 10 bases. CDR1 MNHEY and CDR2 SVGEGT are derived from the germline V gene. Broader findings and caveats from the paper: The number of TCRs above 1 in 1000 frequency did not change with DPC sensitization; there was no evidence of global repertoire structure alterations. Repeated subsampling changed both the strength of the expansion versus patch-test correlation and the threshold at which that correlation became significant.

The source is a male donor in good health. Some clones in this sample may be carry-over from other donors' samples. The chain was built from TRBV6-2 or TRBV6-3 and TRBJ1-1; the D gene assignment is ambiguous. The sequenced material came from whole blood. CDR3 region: CASSEIVVNTEAFF. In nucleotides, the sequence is TGTGCCAGCAGTGAGATCGTAGTGAACACTGAAGCTTTCTTT.